The next 29 T cell receptor beta chains were all read from a single sample in a study of T-cell reconstitution after alpha-beta-depleted transplantation in children. Unique molecular identifiers featured in how the TCRbeta library was prepared. MiXCR was run by TCRdb on the PCR reads, yielding one entry per CDR3 protein. The data contain 700,000 or so distinct CDR3 sequences, around 13% of them seen just once; the ten biggest clones take up around 0.76%. The source was PBMCs, collected before TCRalphabeta/CD19-depleted stem cell transplant. The receptors originated from a girl aged 2-15 years with congenital amegakaryocytic thrombocytopenia, due to receive a stem cell transplant.

V is TRBV20-1 and J is TRBJ2-3, with D possibly TRBD2 on 5 matching bases. Trimming left V 6 bases short and J 0 bases short, with 13 bases between. CDR1 is DFQATT, CDR2 SNEGSKA, per germline (reference sequence). The CDR3 runs to 14 residues. CDR3 residues: CSAPSSGSTDTQYF. The CDR3 region has the DNA TGCAGTGCCCCTTCCAGCGGTAGCACAGATACGCAGTATTTT.

About this clonotype: An end of the junction does not agree with germline; a read error may underlie this. The chain recombines TRBV7-6 with TRBJ2-1, with 7 bases aligning to TRBD2. The CDR3 runs 16 residues. CDR1 and CDR2 from the germline V gene are SGHVS and FNYEAQ. CDR3 nucleotides: TGTGCCTGCAGCTTAATATCGGGGAGGGCCAACAATGAGCAGTTCTTC. Encoded protein: CACSLISGRANNEQFF.

The rearrangement uses TRBV20-1 and TRBJ2-3; 9 bases agree with TRBD1. Germline V CDR1 and CDR2: DFQATT, SNEGSKA (reference sequence). V lost 1 base to trimming and J lost 5 bases; unmatched junction nucleotides: 7. This CDR3 comprises 15 residues. DNA of the CDR3: TGCAGTGCTAGAGGTCCCGGGACAGGGTTAGATACGCAGTATTTT. Amino acid sequence: CSARGPGTGLDTQYF.

This rearrangement joins TRBV2 to TRBJ1-1; possible D gene TRBD1, 6 bases. Germline assignment: CDR1 SNHLY and CDR2 FYNNEI. This CDR3 contains 18 residues. As DNA, the CDR3 is TGTACCTGCTGTGTTCGTAGGGGGGACGGCGATATGAACACTGAAGCTTTCTTT. Translated: CTCCVRRGDGDMNTEAFF.

This clonotype came up many times. The chain has TRBV9 and TRBJ2-7, with TRBD2 matching over 7 bases. Germline V gives CDR1 SGDLS, CDR2 YYNGEE. The CDR3 has 15 amino acids. Unmatched junction bases numbered 13, after V lost 0 bases and J lost 10 bases. The CDR3 coding sequence is TGTGCCAGCAGCGTAGATGGTAGCGGGTATACGTATCAGTACTTC. This sequence encodes CASSVDGSGYTYQYF.

In this sample, this clonotype turned up a few times. This chain links TRBV28 with TRBJ2-7; D is possibly TRBD2 (5 bases). V was trimmed by 6 bases and J by 1 base, leaving 19 bases between them. This CDR3 has 16 amino acids. The germline CDR1 and CDR2 sequences are MDHEN and SYDVKM. The DNA for the CDR3 is TGTGCCAGCAGCCAGGACGACGGGATTGGGTCCTACGAGCAGTACTTC. Amino acid sequence: CASSQDDGIGSYEQYF. Full variable domain (missing parts from reference TRBV28 and TRBJ2-7): DVKVTQSSRYLVKRTGEKVFLECVQDMDHENMFWYRQDPGLGLRLIYFSYDVKMKEKGDIPEGYSVSREKKERFSLILESASTNQTSMYLCASSQDDGIGSYEQYFGPGTRLTVT.

This clonotype was seen a handful of times. The chain carries TRBV12-3 or TRBV12-4 and TRBJ2-5; a possible D gene is TRBD2 (6 bases). This CDR3 contains 14 residues. Trimming pared 6 bases from V and 5 bases from J, leaving 16 bases between. Here the CDR3 DNA reads TGTGCCAGCAGCTCCAGGACTATTTCTGAGACCCAGTACTTC. Translated, it gives CASSSRTISETQYF.

The chain couples TRBV5-1 to TRBJ2-1; D may be TRBD2 (5 bases). CDR3 length: 17 residues. Between the trimmed V and J ends, which lost 0 bases and 4 bases, there was a span of 17 bases. Germline V gene data show CDR1 as SGHRS and CDR2 as YFSETQ. CDR3 sequence reads: CASSLDRPGLIYNEQFF. The CDR3 nucleotides are TGCGCCAGCAGCTTGGATAGGCCGGGATTAATTTACAATGAGCAGTTCTTC.

About this clonotype itself: A clone one base away is much larger, so this may be a read error. The chain has TRBV29-1 and TRBJ1-3, with 7 positions matching TRBD1. The CDR3 is 13 residues long. From germline, CDR1 is SQVTM and CDR2 ANQGSEA. DNA of the CDR3: TGCAGCGTCTTCGACAGGGCTGGAAACACCATACATTTT. Translation: CSVFDRAGNTIHF.

This clonotype occurred many times. The chain carries TRBV5-1 and TRBJ2-7; D unresolved. V lost 1 base to trimming and J lost 3 bases, with 8 bases between them. Germline CDR1 SGHRS, CDR2 YFSETQ. The CDR3 is 13 residues long. In DNA form, the CDR3 reads TGCGCCAGCAGCTTGTATCCCGGCTACGAGCAGTACTTC. Translated, it gives CASSLYPGYEQYF.

This clonotype was counted at least ten times. The CDR3 sequence is CASSLTGTEYGYTF. CDR3 DNA sequence: TGTGCCAGCAGCCTAACCGGGACAGAGTATGGCTACACCTTC. This chain uses TRBV28 with TRBJ1-2; 7 positions agree with TRBD1. V was pared by 6 bases and J by 5 bases, with 9 bases of the junction left unmatched. From germline, CDR1 is MDHEN and CDR2 SYDVKM. This CDR3 region has 14 residues.

The V call is TRBV7-6, the J call TRBJ2-7; no definite D call. Per the germline V gene, CDR1 is SGHVS and CDR2 is FNYEAQ. This CDR3 has 12 amino acids. Trimming shortened V by 6 bases and J by 6 bases, and 12 bases separated the two germline ends. The CDR3 DNA reads as TGTGCCAGCAGTGACATCAGTGGCGAGCAGTACTTC. Its translation: CASSDISGEQYF.

This chain joins TRBV20-1 and TRBJ2-7, with 7 bases identical to TRBD2. The V gene's germline CDR1 is DFQATT and CDR2 SNEGSKA (reference sequence). CDR3 length equals 14 residues. After removal of 6 bases from V and 2 bases from J, the junction contained 10 bases not matched to a gene. This CDR3 is CSASAGRYPYEQYF. As DNA, the CDR3 is TGCAGTGCATCAGCGGGACGGTACCCCTACGAGCAGTACTTC.

This clonotype has ten or more counts. V and J are TRBV20-1 and TRBJ2-7; TRBD2 is a possible D gene (5 bases). The germline gives CDR1 DFQATT, CDR2 SNEGSKA (reference sequence). Trimming took off 3 bases at V and 6 bases at J, with 12 bases between the two ends. The CDR3 extends over 12 amino acids. CDR3 loop: CSARWESGEQYF. CDR3 DNA: TGCAGTGCTAGGTGGGAAAGCGGCGAGCAGTACTTC.

This clonotype was observed many times. The chain joins TRBV12-3 or TRBV12-4 to TRBJ2-3, with D perhaps assigned TRBD1 or TRBD2 (5 bases each). The CDR3 extends over 13 amino acids. V lost 3 bases to trimming and J lost 4 bases, with 8 bases between them. The CDR3 loop reads CASSFTGPDTQYF. Here the CDR3 DNA reads TGTGCCAGCAGTTTCACGGGACCAGATACGCAGTATTTT.

At least ten counts were recorded for this clonotype. The rearrangement links TRBV10-3 to TRBJ2-3; 7 bases line up with TRBD1. The germline gives CDR1 ENHRY, CDR2 SYGVKD. There are 14 residues in the CDR3. V gave up 7 bases and J gave up 2 bases; unmatched junction bases: 6. The CDR3 region is CAIKGAGFTDTQYF. The CDR3 DNA follows: TGTGCCATCAAGGGGGCCGGCTTCACAGATACGCAGTATTTT.

This chain links TRBV7-9 with TRBJ2-3; D uncertain. This CDR3 has 14 residues. Germline V CDR1 and CDR2: SEHNR, FQNEAQ (reference sequence). Trimming took off 3 bases at V and 2 bases at J, with 9 bases between the two ends. CDR3 DNA: TGTGCCAGCAGCTTCCAGGAAACCACAGATACGCAGTATTTT. It yields the protein CASSFQETTDTQYF.

This clonotype was detected many times. This rearrangement joins TRBV29-1 to TRBJ2-1, with D possibly being TRBD2 (5 bases). The CDR3 runs to 13 residues. Germline lookup yields CDR1 SQVTM and CDR2 ANQGSEA. V lost 3 bases and J 6 bases, leaving 12 bases between the germline ends. The CDR3: CSVDGLGGNEQFF. As DNA, the CDR3 is TGCAGCGTTGACGGCCTTGGAGGCAATGAGCAGTTCTTC.

The chain uses TRBV7-3 and TRBJ2-1, with 8 bases identical to TRBD2. The germline CDR1 and CDR2 sequences are SGHTA and FQGTGA. The CDR3 is 19 residues long. Trimming removed 1 base from V and 4 bases from J; junction bases left unmatched: 15. The CDR3 nucleotides are TGTGCCAGCAGCTTAAGTGGGGCAGCGGGAGACCTTTTATACAATGAGCAGTTCTTC. It codes for CASSLSGAAGDLLYNEQFF.

This chain connects TRBV28 to TRBJ2-7; D unresolved. This CDR3 has 14 amino acids. The V end lost 7 bases, the J end lost 2 bases, and 15 bases lay between the germline ends. The germline V gene encodes CDR1 MDHEN and CDR2 SYDVKM. CDR3 loop: CASKSAQLTYEQYF. CDR3 DNA: TGTGCCAGCAAGTCGGCTCAACTAACCTACGAGCAGTACTTC. The full variable domain, its missing parts supplied by reference TRBV28 and TRBJ2-7, is DVKVTQSSRYLVKRTGEKVFLECVQDMDHENMFWYRQDPGLGLRLIYFSYDVKMKEKGDIPEGYSVSREKKERFSLILESASTNQTSMYLCASKSAQLTYEQYFGPGTRLTVT.

The rearrangement uses TRBV5-1 and TRBJ2-2; 13 nucleotides line up with TRBD2. V trimming: 0 bases; J trimming: 5 bases; junction bases outside the gene matches: 4. CDR1 and CDR2 from the germline V gene are SGHRS and YFSETQ. CDR3 length: 17 amino acids. The CDR3 region is CASSLDPGLAGTGELFF. The DNA of the CDR3 is TGCGCCAGCAGCTTGGATCCGGGACTAGCGGGAACCGGGGAGCTGTTTTTT.

About this clonotype: This may stem from a read error, because a much larger clone lies one nucleotide away. The chain carries TRBV5-1 and TRBJ2-5; D remains ambiguous. Looked up from germline, CDR1 is SGHRS and CDR2 is YFSETQ. The CDR3 has 14 amino acids. The CDR3 reads CASCFGEVGETQYF. For the CDR3, the DNA is TGCGCCAGCTGCTTCGGTGAAGTGGGGGAGACCCAGTACTTC.

This clonotype was found many times. The gene calls are TRBV7-2 and TRBJ2-1; D call uncertain. Germline CDR1 SGHTA, CDR2 FQGNSA. V lost 4 bases and J lost 7, with 8 bases in between. This CDR3 comprises 12 residues. The CDR3 here is CASSSDPNEQFF. The CDR3 DNA is TGTGCCAGCAGCTCCGACCCGAATGAGCAGTTCTTC.

The chain employs TRBV20-1 and TRBJ2-1, with D hard to call. V was clipped by 6 bases and J by 10 bases, with 16 bases between them. The CDR3 spans 12 residues. Germline values: CDR1 DFQATT, CDR2 SNEGSKA (reference sequence). The CDR3 bases are TGCAGTGCCACTTCGGCTCTTCCCGAGCAGTTCTTC. It encodes CSATSALPEQFF.

This clonotype was recorded many times. The chain combines TRBV6-5 with TRBJ2-1; D unclear. The V end was cut by 2 bases, the J end by 9 bases, with 8 bases between. Germline V gene data show CDR1 as MNHEY and CDR2 as SVGAGI. The CDR3 extends over 12 amino acids. This CDR3 reads CASSYDLSEQFF. The CDR3 nucleotides are TGTGCCAGCAGTTACGATCTTTCTGAGCAGTTCTTC.

The V call is TRBV12-3 or TRBV12-4, the J call TRBJ2-1, with D tentatively TRBD2 (6 bases). The CDR3 totals 15 residues. V dropped 6 bases and J dropped 8 bases, with 20 bases sitting between them. CDR3 protein: CASRQTRVLKDEQFF. The DNA for the CDR3 is TGTGCCAGCAGACAGACTAGAGTTCTGAAAGATGAGCAGTTCTTC.

A note on this clonotype: One junction end does not reproduce the germline sequence, and a read error may be involved. This sequence joins TRBV6-2 or TRBV6-3 and TRBJ2-7; TRBD1 matches 8 bases. There are 17 residues in the CDR3. CDR1 MNHEY and CDR2 SVGEGT come from the germline V gene. CDR3 in amino acids: CASKKGYRGASAYEPYF. The CDR3 bases are TGTGCCAGCAAAAAGGGGTACAGGGGGGCGTCGGCCTACGAGCCGTACTTC.

The chain joins TRBV3-1 to TRBJ2-1; D is ambiguous. Germline V gene sequence: CDR1 LGHDT, CDR2 YNNKEL (reference sequence). Trimming left V 0 bases short and J 5 bases short, with 8 bases between. This CDR3 contains 14 residues. CDR3: CASSQESRNNEQFF. CDR3 DNA sequence: TGTGCCAGCAGCCAAGAATCGAGAAACAATGAGCAGTTCTTC.

V gene TRBV20-1 combines with J gene TRBJ2-1; 9 positions agree with TRBD1. Germline V gene lookup returns CDR1 DFQATT and CDR2 SNEGSKA (reference sequence). V shed 5 bases and J 8 bases; nucleotides not matched to a gene: 13. The CDR3 sequence is 15 residues long. The chain's CDR3 is CSASDGTGWTDEQFF. In nucleotides, the CDR3 is TGCAGTGCTTCAGACGGGACAGGGTGGACCGATGAGCAGTTCTTC.